Shown below are 22 T cell receptor beta chains from a single sample sequenced in a study of CD8+ T cells in alopecia areata. Treatment given: oral pan-JAK inhibitor, 5-10 mg twice daily. Extracted RNA was reverse transcribed into cDNA, the sequencing template. Produced via immunoSEQ multiplex PCR; TCRdb's table is partial and in-frame only. Of 110,000 or so clones in the sample, about three fifths are singletons; the top ten hold roughly 30%. The sample was CD8+ T cells sorted from blood, taken at week 4, from a patient treated with tofacitinib. These receptors were taken from a human donor with alopecia areata.

The V call is TRBV30, the J call TRBJ2-7, with D possibly matching TRBD2 (6 bases). Per the germline V gene, CDR1 is GTSNPN and CDR2 is SVGIG (reference sequence). This CDR3 region has 13 residues. Trimming pared 5 bases from V and 4 bases from J, leaving 15 bases between. CDR3 sequence reads: CAWDPSGGYEQYF. CDR3 nucleotides: TGTGCCTGGGACCCCTCTGGGGGGTACGAGCAGTACTTC.

The rearrangement links TRBV29-1 to TRBJ1-2, with D tentatively TRBD1 (6 bases). V lost 3 bases to trimming and J lost 8 bases, with 13 bases between them. Germline V CDR1 and CDR2: SQVTM, ANQGSEA. CDR3 length equals 12 residues. CDR3 in amino acids: CSVDPGGEGYTF. Here the CDR3 DNA reads TGCAGCGTTGATCCCGGGGGCGAAGGCTACACCTTC.

The V gene is TRBV29-1, the J gene TRBJ2-7; no reliable D call. Germline CDR1 reads SQVTM; CDR2 reads ANQGSEA. The CDR3 runs 11 residues. Deletions cut 4 bases from V and 2 bases from J, with 6 bases between. CDR3 in amino acids: CSVADTYEQYF. In nucleotides, the CDR3 is TGCAGCGTTGCGGATACCTACGAGCAGTACTTC.

This clone was counted only a few times. The V and J genes are TRBV4-1 and TRBJ2-7; D is perhaps TRBD1 or TRBD2 (5 bases each). The germline V gene encodes CDR1 MGHRA and CDR2 YSYEKL. CDR3 length equals 14 residues. V lost 3 bases to trimming and J lost 0 bases, with 9 bases between them. CDR3 sequence: CASSQGPSSYEQYF. CDR3 nucleotides: TGCGCCAGCAGCCAGGGACCAAGCTCCTACGAGCAGTACTTC.

The chain couples TRBV29-1 to TRBJ2-5; D tentatively reads TRBD1 or TRBD2 (5 bases each). Germline CDR1 and CDR2: SQVTM and ANQGSEA. The CDR3 has 15 residues. Deletions cut 2 bases from V and 5 bases from J, with 18 bases between. DNA for the CDR3: TGCAGCGTTGAACGGGGCTCTGAAGAGGGGGAGACCCAGTACTTC. Translation gives CSVERGSEEGETQYF. The entire variable domain, with the rest obtained from reference TRBV29-1 and TRBJ2-5, is as follows: SAVISQKPSRDICQRGTSLTIQCQVDSQVTMMFWYRQQPGQSLTLIATANQGSEATYESGFVIDKFPISRPNLTFSTLTVSNMSPEDSSIYLCSVERGSEEGETQYFGPGTRLLVL.

V usage is TRBV7-9 and J usage is TRBJ2-1; 9 bases are a match to TRBD2. This CDR3 is built from 15 residues. V shed 5 bases and J 6 bases; nucleotides not matched to a gene: 8. Per the germline V gene, CDR1 is SEHNR and CDR2 is FQNEAQ (reference sequence). Here the CDR3 DNA reads TGTGCCAGCAGCAAACGGACTAGCGAAATCAATGAGCAGTTCTTC. This gives the protein CASSKRTSEINEQFF.

The chain has TRBV15 and TRBJ2-2, with D possibly matching TRBD2 (5 bases). The germline gives CDR1 LNHNV, CDR2 YYDKDF (reference sequence). The CDR3 is 14 amino acids. V was clipped by 4 bases and J by 5 bases, with 11 bases between them. Written as DNA, the CDR3 is TGTGCCACCAGCAAATGGCGACTAACCGGGGAGCTGTTTTTT. This codes for CATSKWRLTGELFF.

This clone was detected a few times. J is TRBJ1-4 and V is TRBV30; unclear D gene. This CDR3 comprises 13 residues. Trimming left V 2 bases short and J 1 base short, with 5 bases between. Germline CDR1 reads GTSNPN; CDR2 reads SVGIG (reference sequence). CDR3 sequence: CAWSPLTNEKLFF. In DNA form, the CDR3 reads TGTGCCTGGAGTCCCCTAACTAATGAAAAACTGTTTTTT.

J is TRBJ2-5 and V is TRBV11-2; 8 bases match TRBD1. Germline-derived CDR1 and CDR2 are SGHAT and FQNNGV. The ends lost 0 bases at V and 3 bases at J; junction bases unmatched: 3. The CDR3 is made up of 15 amino acids. Here the CDR3 DNA reads TGTGCCAGCAGCTTAGACCGACAGGGGAAAGAGACCCAGTACTTC. Protein sequence: CASSLDRQGKETQYF. The full variable domain, in which reference TRBV11-2 and TRBJ2-5 provide the parts outside the CDR3, is EAGVAQSPRYKIIEKRQSVAFWCNPISGHATLYWYQQILGQGPKLLIQFQNNGVVDDSQLPKDRFSAERLKGVDSTLKIQPAKLEDSAVYLCASSLDRQGKETQYFGPGTRLLVL.

This clone was seen only a few times. This chain joins TRBV11-2 and TRBJ1-2; TRBD1 might be the D (6 bases). The CDR3 runs 15 residues. CDR1 is SGHAT and CDR2 is FQNNGV in the germline V gene. With 4 bases removed from V and 4 bases from J, the gap between germline ends came to 16 bases. CDR3 bases: TGTGCCAGCAGCTACTCGACAGGTTATCTCTATGGCTACACCTTC. Encoded protein: CASSYSTGYLYGYTF.

CDR3 coding DNA: TGTGCCAGCATAGCGAAGAGGGCCTACGAGCAGTACTTC. This gives the protein CASIAKRAYEQYF. The chain links TRBV9 to TRBJ2-7; D might be TRBD2 (5 bases). This CDR3 is 13 amino acids long. CDR1 is SGDLS, CDR2 YYNGEE, per germline. V shed 6 bases and J shed 2 bases, with 12 bases lying between them.

This clone showed up just a few times. The CDR3 protein is CASSLSPVPGFVGNQPQHF. CDR3 nucleotides: TGTGCCAGCAGCTTATCTCCAGTCCCGGGTTTTGTCGGAAATCAGCCCCAGCATTTT. The chain couples TRBV11-2 to TRBJ1-5; D is unclear. The V gene's germline CDR1 is SGHAT and CDR2 FQNNGV. V lost 2 bases and J 4 bases, leaving 24 bases between the germline ends. The CDR3 contains 19 residues.

Here the CDR3 reads CASRAGLAASYEQYF. The DNA of the CDR3 is TGTGCCAGTCGGGCGGGACTAGCGGCCTCCTACGAGCAGTACTTC. This rearrangement joins TRBV27 to TRBJ2-7, with 11 bases aligning to TRBD2. This CDR3 is built from 15 residues. V lost 9 bases and J lost 0; bases outside the gene matches: 7. The germline gives CDR1 MNHEY, CDR2 SMNVEV (reference sequence).

The J gene is TRBJ2-3, the V gene TRBV30, with 9 bases fitting TRBD2. V lost 3 bases, J lost 2 bases, and 6 bases stayed unmatched. The CDR3 is 15 amino acids. Germline CDR1 is GTSNPN and CDR2 is SVGIG (reference sequence). The CDR3 sequence is CAWRTAGGFTDTQYF. CDR3 nucleotides: TGTGCCTGGAGGACAGCGGGGGGATTCACAGATACGCAGTATTTT.

This clone has only a few counts. The chain employs TRBV29-1 and TRBJ2-1, with D possibly TRBD1 on 6 matching bases. Deletions cut 6 bases from V and 7 bases from J, with 10 bases between. The V gene's germline CDR1 is SQVTM and CDR2 ANQGSEA. The CDR3 length is 11 residues. The CDR3 protein is CSVKQGNEQFF. In nucleotides, the CDR3 is TGCAGCGTCAAACAGGGAAATGAGCAGTTCTTC.

The genes are TRBV4-1 and TRBJ2-2, with D perhaps TRBD1 (5 bases). This CDR3 has 15 residues. Germline lookup yields CDR1 MGHRA and CDR2 YSYEKL. Deletions cut 3 bases from V and 6 bases from J, with 14 bases between. The CDR3 nucleotides read TGCGCCAGCAGCCACCTGACAGCTGGCGCCGGGGAGCTGTTTTTT. Its translation is CASSHLTAGAGELFF.

This clone appeared a few times. This rearrangement joins TRBV30 to TRBJ2-7; D not certain. V was trimmed by 0 bases and J by 9 bases, leaving 9 bases between them. Germline V gives CDR1 GTSNPN, CDR2 SVGIG (reference sequence). The CDR3 is made up of 11 amino acids. CDR3 in amino acids: CAWSVSIGQYF. CDR3 bases: TGTGCCTGGAGTGTATCTATCGGGCAGTACTTC.

V and J are TRBV29-1 and TRBJ2-7, with 10 bases that match TRBD2. CDR1 is SQVTM, CDR2 ANQGSEA, per germline. J lost 3 bases, V lost 7 bases, and 9 bases had no gene match. The CDR3 covers 14 residues. The DNA for the CDR3 is TGCAGCGCCGAAGAGAGGACTAGCGGCTACGAGCAGTACTTC. It codes for CSAEERTSGYEQYF.

The genes are TRBV10-3 and TRBJ1-1, with D possibly TRBD1 on 5 matching bases. The CDR3 is made up of 14 amino acids. CDR1 ENHRY and CDR2 SYGVKD come from the germline V gene. Trimming removed 4 bases at V and 1 base at J, with 10 bases between. The CDR3 region is CAISGGTTNTEAFF. CDR3 coding DNA: TGTGCCATCAGTGGAGGGACGACGAACACTGAAGCTTTCTTT.

CDR3 nucleotides: TGTGCCAGCAGCTCCCCAGTTGAGAAAGACATTCAGTACTTC. This encodes CASSSPVEKDIQYF. The chain combines TRBV7-8 with TRBJ2-4; D gene unclear. The CDR3 has 14 amino acids. The germline V gene has CDR1 SGHVS and CDR2 FQNEAQ. The V end was cut by 4 bases, the J end by 8 bases, with 15 bases between.

This clone was counted a few times. V gene TRBV29-1 combines with J gene TRBJ2-5; no firm D call. The ends were cut back, 3 bases at V and 5 bases at J, with 19 bases in the middle. This CDR3 spans 15 amino acids. Per the germline V gene, CDR1 is SQVTM and CDR2 is ANQGSEA. The CDR3 DNA reads as TGCAGCGTTGAGGAAATAGTTAGTGGTTCGGAGACCCAGTACTTC. Residues: CSVEEIVSGSETQYF.

This clone was detected a few times. The chain recombines TRBV30 with TRBJ2-5; 8 nucleotides match TRBD1. Germline V lookup: CDR1 GTSNPN, CDR2 SVGIG (reference sequence). CDR3 length: 15 amino acids. Trimming cost V 8 bases and J 5 bases; bases outside gene matches: 16. The CDR3 reads CAADPGQGVRETQYF. CDR3 in DNA: TGTGCCGCCGACCCAGGACAGGGAGTTCGGGAGACCCAGTACTTC.